This T cell receptor beta chain is drawn from a study of tumor-infiltrating lymphocytes in primary liver carcinoma. Study-level findings and limits: Relative to tumor region pairs, the tumor-adjacent and tumor-blood pairs showed overlap that was lower.

The CDR3 extends over 11 amino acids. V lost 7 bases and J 13 bases, leaving 16 bases between the germline ends. Germline loops: CDR1 MNHNS, CDR2 SASEGT. Unsorted bulk tissue of roughly 17-33 mg yielded co-extracted RNA and DNA. In regard to this clonotype: Antigen specificity is unknown.

TCR beta cDNA came from about 470 ng total RNA, primed with a constant-region primer. Researchers made the TCR beta libraries by running three nested multiplex PCR rounds with slightly modified ARM-PCR. Amplification in the first two PCR rounds was performed using TRBV1-TRBV30 forward primers and a C-beta reverse primer for 9 to 11 cycles each. In TCRdb, the multiplex PCR reads were re-called with MiXCR into one record per CDR3 protein. The sample has 100,000 to 150,000 distinct CDR3 sequences; under 65% are singletons. Sequences were obtained from liver tumor tissue from sampling region 3. Subset of the sample: tumor region T3, left-lateral pole. The chain is built from TRBV6-1 and TRBJ1-2; D perhaps matches TRBD1 (5 bases). The TCR comes from an older woman with primary liver carcinoma and hepatitis B virus infection. CDR3 sequence reads: CASNRRTPRTF. The CDR3 DNA follows: TGTGCCAGCAACCGGAGGACACCCCGCACCTTC.